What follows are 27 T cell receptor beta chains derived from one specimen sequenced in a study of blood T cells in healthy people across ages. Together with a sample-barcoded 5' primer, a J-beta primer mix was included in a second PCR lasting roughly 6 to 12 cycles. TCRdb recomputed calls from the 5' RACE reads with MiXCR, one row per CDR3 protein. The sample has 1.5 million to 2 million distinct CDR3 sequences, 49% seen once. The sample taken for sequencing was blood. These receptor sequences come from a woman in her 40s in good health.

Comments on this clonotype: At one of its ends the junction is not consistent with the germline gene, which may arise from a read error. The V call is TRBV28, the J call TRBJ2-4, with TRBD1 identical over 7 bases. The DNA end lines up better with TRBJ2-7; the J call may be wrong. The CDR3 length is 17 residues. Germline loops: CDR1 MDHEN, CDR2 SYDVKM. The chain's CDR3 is CANSLNRPGGSSYEQYF. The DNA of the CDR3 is TGTGCCAACAGTTTAAATCGCCCAGGGGGTAGCTCCTACGAGCAGTACTTC.

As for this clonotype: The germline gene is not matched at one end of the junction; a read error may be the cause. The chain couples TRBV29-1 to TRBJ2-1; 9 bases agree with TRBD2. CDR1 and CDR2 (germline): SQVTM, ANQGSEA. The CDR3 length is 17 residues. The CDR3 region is CGVDQRGADLLYNEQFF. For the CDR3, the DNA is TGCGGCGTTGATCAGCGGGGGGCCGACCTCCTCTACAATGAGCAGTTCTTC.

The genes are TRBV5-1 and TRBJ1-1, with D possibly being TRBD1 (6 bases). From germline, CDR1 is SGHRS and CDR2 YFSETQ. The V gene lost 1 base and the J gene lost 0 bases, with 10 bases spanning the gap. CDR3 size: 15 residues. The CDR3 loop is CASSLSGDMNTEAFF. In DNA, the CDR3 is TGCGCCAGCAGCTTGTCGGGGGACATGAACACTGAAGCTTTCTTT.

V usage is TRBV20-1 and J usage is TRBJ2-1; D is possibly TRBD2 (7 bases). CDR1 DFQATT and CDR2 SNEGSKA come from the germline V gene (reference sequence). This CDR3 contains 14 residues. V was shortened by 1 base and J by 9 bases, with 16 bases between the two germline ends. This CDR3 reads CSARVGGPTGEQFF. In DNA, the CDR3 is TGCAGTGCTAGAGTGGGGGGGCCCACAGGTGAGCAGTTCTTC.

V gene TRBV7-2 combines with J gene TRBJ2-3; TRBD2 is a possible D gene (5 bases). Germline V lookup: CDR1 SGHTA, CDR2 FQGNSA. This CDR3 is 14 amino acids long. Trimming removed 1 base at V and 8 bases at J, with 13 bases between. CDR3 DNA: TGTGCCAGCAGCTTAGAAGGACTGCTCGTTACGCAGTATTTT. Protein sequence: CASSLEGLLVTQYF.

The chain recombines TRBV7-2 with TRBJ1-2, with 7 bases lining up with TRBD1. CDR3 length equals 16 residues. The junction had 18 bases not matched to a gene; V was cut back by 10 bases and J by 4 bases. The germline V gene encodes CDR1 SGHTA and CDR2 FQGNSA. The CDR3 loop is CANTRPTGLSGYGYTF. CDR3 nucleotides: TGTGCCAACACAAGACCGACAGGGCTGTCTGGCTATGGCTACACCTTC.

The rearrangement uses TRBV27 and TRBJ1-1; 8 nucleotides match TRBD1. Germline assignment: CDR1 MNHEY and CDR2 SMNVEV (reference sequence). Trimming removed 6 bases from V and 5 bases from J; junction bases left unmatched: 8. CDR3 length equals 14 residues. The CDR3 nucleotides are TGTGCCAGCAGACACGGACAGGGAGGGACTGAAGCTTTCTTT. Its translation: CASRHGQGGTEAFF.

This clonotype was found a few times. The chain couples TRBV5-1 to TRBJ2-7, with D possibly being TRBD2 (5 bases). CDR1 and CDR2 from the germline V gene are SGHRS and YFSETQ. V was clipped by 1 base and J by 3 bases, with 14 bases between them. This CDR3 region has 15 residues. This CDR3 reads CASSLSSGHNYEQYF. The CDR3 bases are TGCGCCAGCAGCTTGTCAAGCGGCCATAACTACGAGCAGTACTTC.

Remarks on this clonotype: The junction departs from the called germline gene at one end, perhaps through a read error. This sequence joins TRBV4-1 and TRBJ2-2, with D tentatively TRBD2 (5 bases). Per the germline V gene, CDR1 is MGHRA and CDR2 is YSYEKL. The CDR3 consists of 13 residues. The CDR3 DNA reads TGCGCCAGCAGCCAGTTGCTCACCGGGGAGCTGTTCTTT. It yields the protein CASSQLLTGELFF.

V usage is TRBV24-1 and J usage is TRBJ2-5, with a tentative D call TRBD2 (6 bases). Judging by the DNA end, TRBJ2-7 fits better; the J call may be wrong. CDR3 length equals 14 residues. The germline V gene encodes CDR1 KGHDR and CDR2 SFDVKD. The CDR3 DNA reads TGTGCCACCAGTGAGGGCAGCTTCGGGGGCGAGCAGTACTTC. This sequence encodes CATSEGSFGGEQYF.

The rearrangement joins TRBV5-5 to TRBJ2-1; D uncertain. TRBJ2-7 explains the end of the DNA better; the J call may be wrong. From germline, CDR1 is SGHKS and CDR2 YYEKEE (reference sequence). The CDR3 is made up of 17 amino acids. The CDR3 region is CASSLSSVLLVYNEQYF. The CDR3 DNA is TGTGCCAGCAGCTTGTCGTCCGTGTTGTTGGTTTACAATGAGCAGTACTTC.

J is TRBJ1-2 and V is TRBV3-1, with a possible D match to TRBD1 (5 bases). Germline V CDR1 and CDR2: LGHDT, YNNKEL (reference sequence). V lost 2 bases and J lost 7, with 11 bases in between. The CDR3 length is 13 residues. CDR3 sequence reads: CASSQRGGAGYTF. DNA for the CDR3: TGTGCCAGCAGCCAAAGGGGAGGCGCTGGCTACACCTTC.

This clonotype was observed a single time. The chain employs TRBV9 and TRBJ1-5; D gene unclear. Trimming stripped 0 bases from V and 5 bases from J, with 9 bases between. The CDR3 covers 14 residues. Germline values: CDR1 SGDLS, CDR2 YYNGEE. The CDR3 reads CASSVGSADQPQHF. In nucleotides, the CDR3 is TGTGCCAGCAGCGTAGGGTCCGCAGATCAGCCCCAGCATTTT. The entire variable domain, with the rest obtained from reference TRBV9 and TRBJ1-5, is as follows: DSGVTQTPKHLITATGQRVTLRCSPRSGDLSVYWYQQSLDQGLQFLIQYYNGEERAKGNILERFSAQQFPDLHSELNLSSLELGDSALYFCASSVGSADQPQHFGDGTRLSIL.

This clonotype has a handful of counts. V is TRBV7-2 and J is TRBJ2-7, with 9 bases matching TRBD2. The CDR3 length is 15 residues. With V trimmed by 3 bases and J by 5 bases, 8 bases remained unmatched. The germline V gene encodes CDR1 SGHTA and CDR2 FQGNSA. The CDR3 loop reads CASSLAAGGIHEQYF. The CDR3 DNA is TGTGCCAGCAGCTTGGCAGCGGGGGGTATCCACGAGCAGTACTTC.

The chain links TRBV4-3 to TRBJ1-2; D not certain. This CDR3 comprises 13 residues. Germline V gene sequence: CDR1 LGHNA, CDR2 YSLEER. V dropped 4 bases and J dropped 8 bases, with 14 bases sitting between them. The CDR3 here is CASSPPTGTGYTF. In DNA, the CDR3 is TGCGCCAGCAGCCCACCGACTGGAACGGGCTACACCTTC.

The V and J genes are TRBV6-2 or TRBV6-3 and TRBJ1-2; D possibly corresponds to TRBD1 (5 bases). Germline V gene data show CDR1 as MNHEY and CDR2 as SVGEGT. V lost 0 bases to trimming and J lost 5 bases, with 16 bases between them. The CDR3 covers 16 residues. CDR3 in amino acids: CASSYSRGSLGYGYTF. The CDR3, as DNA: TGTGCCAGCAGTTACTCGCGGGGGAGTCTAGGATATGGCTACACCTTC.

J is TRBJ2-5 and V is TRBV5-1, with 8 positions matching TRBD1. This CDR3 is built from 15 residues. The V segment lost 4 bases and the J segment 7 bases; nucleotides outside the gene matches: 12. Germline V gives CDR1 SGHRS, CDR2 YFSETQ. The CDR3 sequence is CASSSTADRDRTQYF. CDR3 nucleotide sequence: TGCGCCAGCAGCAGCACCGCGGACAGGGATCGGACCCAGTACTTC.

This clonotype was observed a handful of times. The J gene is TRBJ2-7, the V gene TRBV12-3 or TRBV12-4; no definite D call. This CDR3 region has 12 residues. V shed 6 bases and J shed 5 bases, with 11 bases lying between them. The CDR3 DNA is TGTGCCAGCAGCCCAGAGGCCAACGAGCAGTACTTC. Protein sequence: CASSPEANEQYF.

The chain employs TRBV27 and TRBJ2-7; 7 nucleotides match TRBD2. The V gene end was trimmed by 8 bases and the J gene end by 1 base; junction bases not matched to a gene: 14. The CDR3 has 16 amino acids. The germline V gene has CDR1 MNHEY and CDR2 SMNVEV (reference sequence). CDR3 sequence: CASSFGPSGKSYEQYF. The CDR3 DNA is TGTGCCAGCTCTTTTGGTCCTAGCGGAAAATCCTACGAGCAGTACTTC.

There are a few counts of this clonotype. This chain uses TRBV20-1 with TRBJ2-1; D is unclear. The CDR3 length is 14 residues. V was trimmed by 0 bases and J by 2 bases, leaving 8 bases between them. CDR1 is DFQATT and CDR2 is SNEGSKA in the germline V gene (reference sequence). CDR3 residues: CSARDASPYNEQFF. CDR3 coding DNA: TGCAGTGCTAGAGATGCTTCCCCCTACAATGAGCAGTTCTTC.

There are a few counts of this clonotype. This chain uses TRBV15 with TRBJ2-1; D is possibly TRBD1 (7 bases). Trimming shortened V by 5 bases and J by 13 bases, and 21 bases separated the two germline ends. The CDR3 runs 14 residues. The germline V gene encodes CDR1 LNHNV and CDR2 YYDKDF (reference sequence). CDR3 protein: CATSAPSWRDRQFF. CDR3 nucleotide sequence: TGTGCCACCAGCGCCCCCAGTTGGCGGGACAGACAGTTCTTC.

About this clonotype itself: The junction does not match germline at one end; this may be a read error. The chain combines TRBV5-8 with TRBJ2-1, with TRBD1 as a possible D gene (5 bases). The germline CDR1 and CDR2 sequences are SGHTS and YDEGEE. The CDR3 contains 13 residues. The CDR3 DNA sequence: TGTGCCGATCGCGTGGGGCCCTACGATGAGCAGTTCTTC. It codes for CADRVGPYDEQFF.

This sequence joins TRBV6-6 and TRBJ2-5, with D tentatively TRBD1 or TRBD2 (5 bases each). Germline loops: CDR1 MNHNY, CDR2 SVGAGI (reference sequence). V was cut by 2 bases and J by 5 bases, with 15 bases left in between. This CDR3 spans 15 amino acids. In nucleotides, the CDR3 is TGTGCCAGCAGTTACGACTCAACGGGGACGGAGACCCAGTACTTC. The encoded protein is CASSYDSTGTETQYF.

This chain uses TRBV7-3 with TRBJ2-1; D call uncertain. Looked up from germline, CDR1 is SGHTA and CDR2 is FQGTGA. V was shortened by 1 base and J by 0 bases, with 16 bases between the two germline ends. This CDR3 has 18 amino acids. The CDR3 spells CASSLKSRQFSSYNEQFF. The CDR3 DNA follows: TGTGCCAGCAGCTTAAAGTCGCGGCAGTTTAGCTCCTACAATGAGCAGTTCTTC.

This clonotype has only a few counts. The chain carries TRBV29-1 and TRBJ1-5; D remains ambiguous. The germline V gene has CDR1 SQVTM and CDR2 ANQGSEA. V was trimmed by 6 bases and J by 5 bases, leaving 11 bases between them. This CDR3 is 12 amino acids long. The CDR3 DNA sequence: TGCAGCGTGGGAAATACAGATCAGCCCCAGCATTTT. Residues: CSVGNTDQPQHF.

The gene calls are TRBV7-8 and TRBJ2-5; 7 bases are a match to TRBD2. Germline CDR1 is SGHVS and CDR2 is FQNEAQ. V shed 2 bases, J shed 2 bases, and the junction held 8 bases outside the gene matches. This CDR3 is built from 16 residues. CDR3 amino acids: CASSLRLAVRQETQYF. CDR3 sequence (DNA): TGTGCCAGCAGCTTAAGGCTAGCGGTTCGACAAGAGACCCAGTACTTC.

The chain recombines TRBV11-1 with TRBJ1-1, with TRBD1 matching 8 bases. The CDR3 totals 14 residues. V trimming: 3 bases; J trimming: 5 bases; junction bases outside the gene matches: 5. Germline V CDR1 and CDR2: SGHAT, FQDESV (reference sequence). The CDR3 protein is CASSFPGGATEAFF. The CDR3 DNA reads TGTGCCAGCAGCTTCCCAGGGGGCGCGACTGAAGCTTTCTTT.